This is a list of T cell receptor beta chains from one sample in a study of blood T cell repertoires in COVID-19. Sequenced by immunoSEQ multiplex PCR; TCRdb stores in-frame clones only, minus some. The sample has fewer than 120,000 clones, more than 75% seen once. The sequenced sample consisted of peripheral blood. The source is a woman aged 50 to 65 with acute or convalescent COVID-19. The CDR3 runs from the conserved cysteine through the conserved F or W. The order of the fields is CDR3 DNA, CDR3 protein, clone size, D gene, J gene, V gene. A D gene is named only where the DNA matches it firmly. Clone sizes are given selectively: once, few, many, or a class where the clone is expanded.

TGCGCCAGCAGCTTGGAGCAGGGCCGAACAGATACGCAGTATTTT	CASSLEQGRTDTQYF	-	-	TRBJ2-3	TRBV5-1
TGTGCCATCAGTGAGTACAGGTCGGGCACAGATACGCAGTATTTT	CAISEYRSGTDTQYF	-	-	TRBJ2-3	TRBV10-3
TGTGCCTGGACGGTGCCGGGGACAGCCTACGAGCAGTACTTC	CAWTVPGTAYEQYF	-	TRBD1	TRBJ2-7	TRBV30
TGTGCCAGTAGATGGGAGGGTTGGCCCCTCCACTTT	CASRWEGWPLHF	-	-	TRBJ1-6	TRBV27
TGTGCCAGCAGGACTAGCGGGAGGTACCAAGAGACCCAGTACTTC	CASRTSGRYQETQYF	-	TRBD2	TRBJ2-5	TRBV28
TGTGCCAGCAGCTTAGTGGCGGGAGGAAACACCGGGGAGCTGTTTTTT	CASSLVAGGNTGELFF	-	TRBD2	TRBJ2-2	TRBV7-7
TGTGCCAGCAGTTTAGATGGAGCTTACGAGCAGTACTTC	CASSLDGAYEQYF	-	-	TRBJ2-7	TRBV12-3/TRBV12-4
TGCGCCAGCTCCACTAGCGGGAGGCTTTACTCCTACAATGAGCAGTTCTTC	CASSTSGRLYSYNEQFF	-	TRBD2	TRBJ2-1	TRBV5-1
TGTGCCAGCAGTTACTCGGAGGTAGAAGAGACCCAGTACTTC	CASSYSEVEETQYF	-	-	TRBJ2-5	TRBV6-5
TGTGCCAGCGGCCCGGGACAGGGATATTCACCCCTCCACTTT	CASGPGQGYSPLHF	-	TRBD1	TRBJ1-6	TRBV27
TGTGCCAGCAGCCAACGACAGGGAGACTACGAGCAGTACTTC	CASSQRQGDYEQYF	-	TRBD1	TRBJ2-7	TRBV16
TGTGCCAGCAGCTTCTCTAGCGGAGTCCAAGAGACCCAGTACTTC	CASSFSSGVQETQYF	-	TRBD2	TRBJ2-5	TRBV11-3
TGCGCCAGCAGCCCGGGACAGGGAGGCTACAATGAGCAGTTCTTC	CASSPGQGGYNEQFF	-	TRBD1	TRBJ2-1	TRBV5-1
TGCGCCAGCAGCTCCGGGACACTCCCAGCGGAGACCCAGTACTTC	CASSSGTLPAETQYF	-	-	TRBJ2-5	TRBV5-1
TGTGCCTGGAGCCCAATGGGACTAGCGGACAATGAGCAGTTCTTC	CAWSPMGLADNEQFF	-	TRBD2	TRBJ2-1	TRBV30
TGTGCCAGCTCACGGGGGGGTCAGAGCTCCTACGAGCAGTACTTC	CASSRGGQSSYEQYF	-	TRBD2	TRBJ2-7	TRBV18
TGTGCCAGCAGCCCGGACAGGGGGGTCAACGAGCAGTACTTC	CASSPDRGVNEQYF	-	TRBD1	TRBJ2-7	TRBV11-3
TGTGCCGTCACCGGGTCAGCAGAGGCTAGCGGGACGCCCTATACCTACGAGCAGTACTTC	CAVTGSAEASGTPYTYEQYF	-	TRBD2	TRBJ2-7	TRBV10-3
TGTGCCAGCTCACGGGGACAGGGCAATGAAAAACTGTTTTTT	CASSRGQGNEKLFF	once	TRBD1	TRBJ1-4	TRBV18
TGTGCCAGCAGCCTAGAGGGAGCGGGAGTTGGGAATGAGCAGTTCTTC	CASSLEGAGVGNEQFF	-	TRBD2	TRBJ2-1	TRBV7-6
TGTGCCAGCAGTGAATCTACAGGGAACATGGGGGGCAATCAGCCCCAGCATTTT	CASSESTGNMGGNQPQHF	-	-	TRBJ1-5	TRBV6-1
TGTGCCTGGGGACAGACGGGTTCACCCCTCCACTTT	CAWGQTGSPLHF	-	-	TRBJ1-6	TRBV30
TGTGCCAGCAGTTTAGGCGGCGGCGGCTACACCTTC	CASSLGGGGYTF	-	-	TRBJ1-2	TRBV12-3/TRBV12-4
TGTGCCAGCAGTGAACTCAAGGGGCGCTCTTTCTATGGCTACACCTTC	CASSELKGRSFYGYTF	-	-	TRBJ1-2	TRBV6-4
TGTGCCTGGAGTCAAGGGGCCACCTACGAGCAGTACTTC	CAWSQGATYEQYF	-	-	TRBJ2-7	TRBV30
TGTGCCAGCAGCCACGCTAGCGGGAGGGCCGCTAATGAGCAGTACTTC	CASSHASGRAANEQYF	-	TRBD2	TRBJ2-7	TRBV7-6
TGTGCCAGCAGCCTGCTAGGAGTGAACACTGAAGCTTTCTTT	CASSLLGVNTEAFF	once	-	TRBJ1-1	TRBV14
TGTGCCAGCAGCTGGACAGGGGGCGGCACTGAAGCTTTCTTT	CASSWTGGGTEAFF	once	TRBD1	TRBJ1-1	TRBV11-2
TGTGCCAGCTCACCTATTACAGGGGCCCCTGGCTATGGCTACACCTTC	CASSPITGAPGYGYTF	-	TRBD1	TRBJ1-2	TRBV18
TGTGCCAGCAGCCGCCAACAGGGTTGGGAAACTGAAGCTTTCTTT	CASSRQQGWETEAFF	-	-	TRBJ1-1	TRBV14
TGTGCCAGCAGCCCCATCGGACTGCCGTGGATTCAGTACTTC	CASSPIGLPWIQYF	-	-	TRBJ2-4	TRBV13
TGTGCCAGCAGTTTATACGGCGGAAGGACCTACAATGAGCAGTTCTTC	CASSLYGGRTYNEQFF	-	-	TRBJ2-1	TRBV27
TGTGCCATCAGTGCAGGGACTAGCGGGACCTACGAGCAGTACTTC	CAISAGTSGTYEQYF	-	TRBD2	TRBJ2-7	TRBV10-3
TGTGCCAGCAGCCTGGGGCTCTACGAGCAGTACTTC	CASSLGLYEQYF	-	-	TRBJ2-7	TRBV14
TGTGCCAGCAGCTTGGACAGGGCTGTCAGGTACGAGCAGTACTTC	CASSLDRAVRYEQYF	-	-	TRBJ2-7	TRBV5-4
TGTGCCAGCAGTGGGACAGGGGGAAATTATCAGCCCCAGCATTTT	CASSGTGGNYQPQHF	-	TRBD1	TRBJ1-5	TRBV6-6
TGTGCCAGCAGCCATTGGGGACAAAGGGAGACCCAGTACTTC	CASSHWGQRETQYF	-	-	TRBJ2-5	TRBV3-1/TRBV3-2
TGTGCCAGCAGCGGACTAGGGTCAGATACGCAGTATTTT	CASSGLGSDTQYF	-	TRBD2	TRBJ2-3	TRBV2
TGTGCCAGTAGTAGGTGGGGACAGGCAAACACCGGGGAGCTGTTTTTT	CASSRWGQANTGELFF	-	TRBD1	TRBJ2-2	TRBV19
TGTGCCAGCAGTTCCTTGACAGGGCGCATTACGGAGACCCAGTACTTC	CASSSLTGRITETQYF	-	TRBD1	TRBJ2-5	TRBV28
TGTGCCAGCAGAGAGCGGGAGGGCCTTTACAATGAGCAGTTCTTC	CASREREGLYNEQFF	once	TRBD2	TRBJ2-1	TRBV2
TGTGCCAGCAGTTTAGAGGGAAGAGTATACTTC	CASSLEGRVYF	-	-	TRBJ2-7	TRBV28
TGCAGCGCCCGAACGGGAGGGGCAGATACGCAGTATTTT	CSARTGGADTQYF	-	TRBD2	TRBJ2-3	TRBV29-1
TGCAGTGCAGGGGAGGGACTGGACTTC	CSAGEGLDF	-	TRBD2	TRBJ2-5	TRBV20-1
TGTGCCAGCAGCTTGAACGGAGTTGGAACCGGGGAGCTGTTTTTT	CASSLNGVGTGELFF	few	-	TRBJ2-2	TRBV5-4
TGTGCCAGCAGTTTACTCGCCTCCCGGGACAGGGGGGCCGGGGAGCTGTTTTTT	CASSLLASRDRGAGELFF	-	TRBD1	TRBJ2-2	TRBV27
TGTGCCAGCAGCATACAAAGCAATCAGCCCCAGCATTTT	CASSIQSNQPQHF	-	-	TRBJ1-5	TRBV6-2/TRBV6-3
TGTGCCAGCAGCGATGGGACAGTATATGAAAAACTGTTTTTT	CASSDGTVYEKLFF	-	TRBD1	TRBJ1-4	TRBV7-9
TGTGCCAGCAGTTATTCGGGAGCATACGAGCAGTACTTC	CASSYSGAYEQYF	-	-	TRBJ2-7	TRBV27
TGTGCCAGCAGCCCGAGTTATAGCAATCAGCCCCAGCATTTT	CASSPSYSNQPQHF	-	-	TRBJ1-5	TRBV7-9
TGTGCCAGCAGCCCTGAGGGAACTAGCACAGATACGCAGTATTTT	CASSPEGTSTDTQYF	few	-	TRBJ2-3	TRBV7-2
TGCGCCAGCAGCTCGGACCCAGGGGTCAATGAGCAGTTCTTC	CASSSDPGVNEQFF	-	-	TRBJ2-1	TRBV5-1
TGTGCCAGCAGCCAAGGGCTTAACTACGAGCAGTACTTC	CASSQGLNYEQYF	once	-	TRBJ2-7	TRBV3-1/TRBV3-2
TGTGCCAGCAGCCAAGGGGGACTAGATCAGCCCCAGCATTTT	CASSQGGLDQPQHF	-	-	TRBJ1-5	TRBV4-2